These 27 T cell receptor beta chains came from one sample sequenced in a study of naive and memory T cell subsets. Two oligonucleotides, mixed equimolar, formed the beta constant-region primer covering TRBC1 and TRBC2. Nested alpha and beta constant-region primers with the SP2 primer drove four PCR rounds on ligated cDNA. Each CDR3 protein is one row after TCRdb ran MiXCR on the UMI-ligation and nested PCR reads. The sample lists about 23,000 distinct CDR3 sequences, 7% to 9% occurring once. The sequenced material came from central memory CD8+ T cells from blood. The receptor set was obtained from a human donor in good health.

The genes are TRBV6-6 and TRBJ2-1, with D perhaps matching TRBD1 or TRBD2 (5 bases each). The CDR3 covers 17 residues. V gave up 7 bases and J gave up 0 bases, with 19 bases separating them. In germline, CDR1 is MNHNY, CDR2 SVGAGI (reference sequence). CDR3 coding DNA: TGTGCCAGCACCCTCCGGCTCGGGACCATCTCCTACAATGAGCAGTTCTTC. Residues: CASTLRLGTISYNEQFF.

This clonotype appeared a few times. The chain combines TRBV11-2 with TRBJ2-5; D not certain. V dropped 5 bases and J dropped 5 bases, with 9 bases sitting between them. Germline V lookup: CDR1 SGHAT, CDR2 FQNNGV. The length of the CDR3 is 12 residues. Here the CDR3 DNA reads TGTGCCAGCAGCCCCCGGTGGGAGACCCAGTACTTC. Encoded protein: CASSPRWETQYF.

This clonotype was picked up a small number of times. This chain links TRBV6-5 with TRBJ2-1; D unclear. CDR1 is MNHEY, CDR2 SVGAGI, per germline. Between the trimmed V and J ends, which lost 2 bases and 4 bases, there was a span of 6 bases. CDR3 length: 13 amino acids. The CDR3 loop is CASSYTLYNEQFF. The CDR3 coding sequence is TGTGCCAGCAGTTACACCTTGTACAATGAGCAGTTCTTC.

The chain recombines TRBV28 with TRBJ2-1, with TRBD1 identical over 7 bases. Germline V gene lookup returns CDR1 MDHEN and CDR2 SYDVKM. This CDR3 is built from 15 residues. Unmatched junction bases numbered 7, after V lost 7 bases and J lost 1 base. In DNA, the CDR3 is TGTGCCAGCAACCTTCGGGACAGATCCTACAATGAGCAGTTCTTC. Protein sequence: CASNLRDRSYNEQFF.

This clonotype was observed many times. The chain recombines TRBV19 with TRBJ1-1; D remains unclear. The CDR3 has 19 amino acids. Trimming shortened V by 0 bases and J by 3 bases, and 23 bases separated the two germline ends. Germline CDR1 reads LNHDA; CDR2 reads SQIVND (reference sequence). The CDR3 sequence: CASSIEYADGPEMDTEAFF. In nucleotides, the CDR3 is TGTGCCAGTAGTATAGAGTACGCTGATGGACCCGAAATGGACACTGAAGCTTTCTTT.

This chain uses TRBV28 with TRBJ2-3; D tentatively fits TRBD1 or TRBD2 (5 bases each). Germline V gene sequence: CDR1 MDHEN, CDR2 SYDVKM. CDR3 length equals 12 residues. In nucleotides, the CDR3 is TGTGGTACCGAGGGGATCACAGATACGCAGTATTTT. This sequence encodes CGTEGITDTQYF.

J is TRBJ1-1 and V is TRBV6-2 or TRBV6-3, with TRBD1 as a possible D gene (5 bases). The V and J ends lost 6 bases and 4 bases respectively, with 18 bases between them. Germline CDR1 reads MNHEY; CDR2 reads SVGEGT. This CDR3 comprises 15 residues. The CDR3 protein is CASRNLTRGSTEAFF. CDR3 nucleotides: TGTGCCAGCAGGAACCTAACTCGGGGCTCCACTGAAGCTTTCTTT.

The chain is built from TRBV5-6 and TRBJ2-7; D perhaps matches TRBD1 (6 bases). Germline CDR1 SGHDT, CDR2 YYEEEE. CDR3 length equals 18 residues. Trimming left V 2 bases short and J 1 base short, with 22 bases between. In nucleotides, the CDR3 is TGTGCCAGCAGCTTTTCTAAGATTACCGACAGGTTATCCTACGAGCAGTACTTC. It encodes CASSFSKITDRLSYEQYF.

This chain links TRBV9 with TRBJ2-1, with D possibly matching TRBD2 (5 bases). The CDR3 is made up of 13 amino acids. Germline CDR1 SGDLS, CDR2 YYNGEE. Between the trimmed V and J ends, which lost 4 bases and 9 bases, there was a span of 14 bases. As DNA, the CDR3 is TGTGCCAGCAGCACCTCTTTCCGGGGTGAGCAGTTCTTC. This translates into CASSTSFRGEQFF.

This clonotype was seen a few times. The chain has TRBV24-1 and TRBJ1-5; D may be TRBD1 (5 bases). Trimming shortened V by 4 bases and J by 7 bases, and 16 bases separated the two germline ends. The CDR3 runs to 15 residues. The germline V gene has CDR1 KGHDR and CDR2 SFDVKD. CDR3 nucleotide sequence: TGTGCCACCAGTGAATCCGGGACCACAAGACAGCCCCAGCATTTT. Translated: CATSESGTTRQPQHF.

This clonotype turned up a few times. This chain joins TRBV12-3 or TRBV12-4 and TRBJ2-1; 7 bases map to TRBD1. The V segment lost 7 bases and the J segment 9 bases; nucleotides outside the gene matches: 6. This CDR3 comprises 12 residues. In DNA form, the CDR3 reads TGTGCCAGCAACCCAGGGGGAAGTGAGCAGTTCTTC. This codes for CASNPGGSEQFF.

This clonotype was found many times. The rearrangement links TRBV18 to TRBJ2-3; D may match TRBD1 or TRBD2 (5 bases each). CDR1 is KGHSH and CDR2 is LQKENI in the germline V gene. The CDR3 is 13 amino acids. Trimming cost V 3 bases and J 9 bases, with 13 bases left between them. In DNA form, the CDR3 reads TGTGCCAGCTCACCCGAGAGGGGTGAGACGCAGTATTTT. As protein: CASSPERGETQYF. The whole variable domain, remainder taken from reference TRBV18 and TRBJ2-3, is NAGVMQNPRHLVRRRGQEARLRCSPMKGHSHVYWYRQLPEEGLKFMVYLQKENIIDESGMPKERFSAEFPKEGPSILRIQQVVRGDSAAYFCASSPERGETQYFGPGTRLTVL.

This clonotype has a count of ten or more. The V gene is TRBV27, the J gene TRBJ2-7; TRBD2 matches 7 bases. The V gene end was trimmed by 1 base and the J gene end by 4 bases; junction bases not matched to a gene: 13. The length of the CDR3 is 17 residues. Per germline, CDR1 MNHEY and CDR2 SMNVEV (reference sequence). The DNA of the CDR3 is TGTGCCAGCAGTTTATTAAGTGAGCGGGGTAGCCTTTACGAGCAGTACTTC. This encodes CASSLLSERGSLYEQYF.

This clonotype was counted only a few times. The V gene is TRBV20-1, the J gene TRBJ1-1, with TRBD1 matching over 7 bases. The CDR3 covers 15 residues. Germline V gives CDR1 DFQATT, CDR2 SNEGSKA (reference sequence). V lost 6 bases, J lost 0 bases, and 10 bases stayed unmatched. The CDR3 is CSAFQGVPMNTEAFF. The CDR3, as DNA: TGCAGTGCGTTCCAGGGGGTCCCTATGAACACTGAAGCTTTCTTT.

The V gene is TRBV5-1, the J gene TRBJ2-1, with 8 bases aligning to TRBD2. The CDR3 totals 15 residues. Germline-derived CDR1 and CDR2 are SGHRS and YFSETQ. V lost 1 base, J lost 8 bases, and 8 bases stayed unmatched. The CDR3 loop reads CASSLLSGASYEQFF. CDR3 sequence (DNA): TGCGCCAGCAGCTTGCTTAGCGGGGCCTCATATGAGCAGTTCTTC. Full variable domain (outside the CDR3, taken from reference TRBV5-1 and TRBJ2-1): KAGVTQTPRYLIKTRGQQVTLSCSPISGHRSVSWYQQTPGQGLQFLFEYFSETQRNKGNFPGRFSGRQFSNSRSEMNVSTLELGDSALYLCASSLLSGASYEQFFGPGTRLTVL.

V usage is TRBV5-4 and J usage is TRBJ2-2; weak D call: TRBD2 (7 bases). V was trimmed by 0 bases and J by 6 bases, leaving 9 bases between them. Germline CDR1 reads SGHNT; CDR2 reads YYREEE (reference sequence). CDR3 length: 14 residues. The CDR3 DNA reads as TGTGCCAGCAGCTTGGCCGGGGGGCCCGGGGAGCTGTTTTTT. This sequence encodes CASSLAGGPGELFF.

The table lists this clonotype with a few counts. The rearrangement links TRBV7-9 to TRBJ2-7, with D perhaps TRBD1 or TRBD2 (5 bases each). V lost 5 bases and J lost 2, with 13 bases in between. CDR1 and CDR2 (germline): SEHNR, FQNEAQ (reference sequence). This CDR3 comprises 14 residues. The CDR3 DNA reads as TGTGCCAGCAGCGGGGACCCCACTGCCTACGAGCAGTACTTC. Protein sequence: CASSGDPTAYEQYF. Full variable domain (rest looked up from reference TRBV7-9 and TRBJ2-7): DTGVSQNPRHKITKRGQNVTFRCDPISEHNRLYWYRQTLGQGPEFLTYFQNEAQLEKSRLLSDRFSAERPKGSFSTLEIQRTEQGDSAMYLCASSGDPTAYEQYFGPGTRLTVT.

This clonotype was recorded many times. This chain connects TRBV7-6 to TRBJ2-7; perhaps TRBD2 as D (6 bases). Germline V lookup: CDR1 SGHVS, CDR2 FNYEAQ. V dropped 5 bases and J dropped 3 bases, with 8 bases sitting between them. The CDR3 length is 12 residues. The CDR3 loop reads CASSQTSYEQYF. Written as DNA, the CDR3 is TGTGCCAGCAGCCAGACTAGCTACGAGCAGTACTTC.

The CDR3 DNA reads as TGCGCCAGCAGCCCCCAAGGGGGAGGGCGTATCACCGGGGAGCTGTTTTTT. Encoded protein: CASSPQGGGRITGELFF. The chain joins TRBV4-3 to TRBJ2-2; D may be TRBD2 (7 bases). Germline loops: CDR1 LGHNA, CDR2 YSLEER. V dropped 4 bases and J dropped 4 bases, with 19 bases sitting between them. The CDR3 is made up of 17 amino acids.

This clonotype has more than one count but fewer than ten. V and J are TRBV7-9 and TRBJ1-5; 7 bases agree with TRBD1. Germline lookup yields CDR1 SEHNR and CDR2 FQNEAQ (reference sequence). The J segment lost 3 bases and the V segment lost 5 bases, leaving 4 bases of the junction unmatched. This CDR3 contains 14 residues. The CDR3 sequence: CASSPGTVNQPQHF. Here the CDR3 DNA reads TGTGCCAGCAGCCCAGGGACAGTCAATCAGCCCCAGCATTTT.

This clonotype was recorded at least ten times. The rearrangement uses TRBV6-1 and TRBJ2-3, with 14 bases aligning to TRBD2. V was clipped by 1 base and J by 4 bases; unmatched bases: 4. The germline V gene has CDR1 MNHNS and CDR2 SASEGT. The CDR3 spans 17 residues. CDR3 in DNA: TGTGCCAGCAGTGAAGAGGGGGGACTAGCGGGAGCAGATACGCAGTATTTT. Residues: CASSEEGGLAGADTQYF.

The rearrangement joins TRBV6-2 or TRBV6-3 to TRBJ2-3; 7 bases fit TRBD2. V lost 0 bases to trimming and J lost 5 bases; unmatched junction nucleotides: 14. The CDR3 runs to 18 residues. Germline CDR1 reads MNHEY; CDR2 reads SVGEGT. CDR3 in amino acids: CASSYSTRAGEQRDTQYF. CDR3 nucleotides: TGTGCCAGCAGTTACTCGACCAGGGCGGGAGAGCAGCGAGATACGCAGTATTTT.

This clonotype has a count of ten or more. This chain joins TRBV7-6 and TRBJ1-2, with 7 bases lining up with TRBD1. Germline lookup yields CDR1 SGHVS and CDR2 FNYEAQ. V shed 6 bases, J shed 3 bases, and the junction held 22 bases outside the gene matches. The CDR3 is made up of 19 amino acids. Here the CDR3 reads CASSNPRGTTGDLDYGYTF. For the CDR3, the DNA is TGTGCCAGCAGTAATCCCCGGGGTACTACAGGGGATCTTGACTATGGCTACACCTTC.

This clonotype has ten or more counts. The gene calls are TRBV4-3 and TRBJ2-7, with 8 bases matching TRBD2. V lost 0 bases, J lost 5 bases, and 6 bases stayed unmatched. The CDR3 spans 15 residues. Per the germline V gene, CDR1 is LGHNA and CDR2 is YSLEER. The CDR3 DNA follows: TGCGCCAGCAGCCAAGAACCGGGAGGGCCAAACGAGCAGTACTTC. Translated: CASSQEPGGPNEQYF.

This clonotype was observed a handful of times. The DNA of the CDR3 is TGTGCCAGCAGTGGTCTAGCGGGGAACCAAGAGACCCAGTACTTC. Protein: CASSGLAGNQETQYF. The V and J genes are TRBV2 and TRBJ2-5; TRBD2 matches 9 bases. V was pared by 4 bases and J by 0 bases, with 3 bases of the junction left unmatched. CDR1 SNHLY and CDR2 FYNNEI come from the germline V gene. The CDR3 is 15 residues long.

There are a few counts of this clonotype. The chain employs TRBV2 and TRBJ2-7; D perhaps matches TRBD2 (6 bases). From germline, CDR1 is SNHLY and CDR2 FYNNEI. The CDR3 runs 12 residues. Trimming removed 10 bases at V and 5 bases at J, with 15 bases between. CDR3 protein: CANAVRGNEQYF. CDR3 in DNA: TGTGCCAACGCCGTGCGGGGCAACGAGCAGTACTTC.

Regarding this clonotype: This CDR3 is missing its conserved last phenylalanine or tryptophan, likely due to a read error. Because the CDR3's place on the DNA is in doubt, the DNA is left out and the CDR3 is given as listed by TCRdb. The chain's CDR3 is CASSQATQGASGANVRTG. The chain joins TRBV4-3 to TRBJ2-6; the table's D gene call, TRBD1, was not cross checked with the DNA. Looked up from germline, CDR1 is LGHNA and CDR2 is YSLEER. Ends included, the CDR3 has 18 residues.